The 4 T cell receptor beta chains presented below share a single source sample, sequenced in a study of cytomegalovirus exposure and HLA in healthy donors. Method: immunoSEQ multiplex PCR; TCRdb's copy keeps in-frame clones and lacks some. The table records some 310,000 clones, 88% of them present only once. Sample: PBMCs. Source of these receptors: a man aged 25-45 years in good health and CMV-seronegative.

The chain is built from TRBV15 and TRBJ2-1; tentative D call: TRBD1 (6 bases). The CDR3 loop spans 16 amino acids. With 3 bases removed from V and 5 bases from J, the gap between germline ends came to 17 bases. Germline V lookup: CDR1 LNHNV, CDR2 YYDKDF (reference sequence). The CDR3 is CATSSTDRFGDNEQFF. The CDR3 coding sequence is TGTGCCACCAGCAGTACCGACAGGTTTGGGGACAATGAGCAGTTCTTC. Supplemented by reference TRBV15 and TRBJ2-1, the full variable domain reads DAMVIQNPRYQVTQFGKPVTLSCSQTLNHNVMYWYQQKSSQAPKLLFHYYDKDFNNEADTPDNFQSRRPNTSFCFLDIRSPGLGDTAMYLCATSSTDRFGDNEQFFGPGTRLTVL.

The rearrangement joins TRBV7-9 to TRBJ1-6; 7 bases align to TRBD1. CDR1 SEHNR and CDR2 FQNEAQ come from the germline V gene (reference sequence). J lost 9 bases, V lost 1 base, and 9 bases had no gene match. The CDR3 covers 16 residues. CDR3 DNA sequence: TGTGCCAGCAGCTTAGGGGGGGCAGGGGGAAGTTCACCCCTCCACTTT. It specifies CASSLGGAGGSSPLHF.

The V gene is TRBV9, the J gene TRBJ2-2; TRBD1 matches at 10 bases. The V gene end was trimmed by 0 bases and the J gene end by 3 bases; junction bases not matched to a gene: 2. The germline CDR1 and CDR2 sequences are SGDLS and YYNGEE. The CDR3 length is 16 residues. CDR3 region: CASSVGQGAYTGELFF. The CDR3 DNA is TGTGCCAGCAGCGTAGGACAGGGGGCGTACACCGGGGAGCTGTTTTTT.

CDR3 coding DNA: TGTGCCAGCAGTGTCGGGGGGACTCAAGAGACCCAGTACTTC. This translates into CASSVGGTQETQYF. The J gene is TRBJ2-5, the V gene TRBV25-1; 7 bases map to TRBD2. V was clipped by 4 bases and J by 2 bases; unmatched bases: 4. CDR3 length: 14 amino acids. Looked up from germline, CDR1 is MGHDK and CDR2 is SYGVNS.